The 21 T cell receptor beta chains reported below all come from one sample, sequenced in a study of blood T cells in healthy people across ages (dated by TCRdb to between 2014 and 2017). Libraries came from 5' RACE. The second PCR ran for roughly 7 to 11 cycles and used a J-beta primer mix along with a sample-barcoded 5' primer. In TCRdb, the public reads were trimmed at Q25 with fastp and aligned with MiXCR, with productive beta chains retained. Every entry covers one CDR3 protein and lists the most common genes and DNA from its rows. This sample holds 1.5 million to 2 million distinct CDR3 sequences; roughly two fifths were observed only once. The top ten constitute 23% of the sample. The specimen sequenced was blood. The origin of the receptors is a human donor in good health.

The J gene is TRBJ2-5, the V gene TRBV7-2; 11 bases align to TRBD1. The end of the DNA aligns better with TRBJ2-7, so the J call may be wrong. The CDR3 is made up of 14 amino acids. CDR1 and CDR2 from the germline V gene are SGHTA and FQGNSA. The CDR3 DNA is TGTGCCAGCCAAAGGGGACAGGGGGTTAACGAGCAGTACTTC. As protein: CASQRGQGVNEQYF.

This chain links TRBV4-2 with TRBJ2-5; D ambiguous. The closer fit of TRBJ2-7 to the DNA end suggests the J call may be wrong. The CDR3 loop spans 14 amino acids. Germline V gene data show CDR1 as LGHNA and CDR2 as YNFKEQ. The CDR3: CASSQEGSIYEQYF. CDR3 nucleotide sequence: TGTGCCAGCAGCCAAGAGGGCTCCATCTACGAGCAGTACTTC.

The V gene is TRBV20-1, the J gene TRBJ1-2; D ambiguous. Germline V gene data show CDR1 as DFQATT and CDR2 as SNEGSKA (reference sequence). The CDR3 runs to 13 residues. The V end lost 2 bases, the J end lost 5 bases, and 12 bases lay between the germline ends. CDR3: CSARRVGLYGYTF. For the CDR3, the DNA is TGCAGTGCTAGACGGGTCGGCCTATATGGCTACACCTTC.

This clonotype was seen repeatedly, ten times or more. V is TRBV28 and J is TRBJ2-7; D remains ambiguous. Looked up from germline, CDR1 is MDHEN and CDR2 is SYDVKM. Between the trimmed V and J ends, which lost 5 bases and 2 bases, there was a span of 10 bases. CDR3 length equals 13 residues. CDR3 DNA: TGTGCCAGCAGTCGGACGGTCCCCTACGAGCAGTACTTC. As protein: CASSRTVPYEQYF.

The table lists this clonotype with a few counts. This chain links TRBV9 with TRBJ2-3; D is perhaps TRBD2 (5 bases). Looked up from germline, CDR1 is SGDLS and CDR2 is YYNGEE. The ends were cut back, 3 bases at V and 3 bases at J, with 17 bases in the middle. This CDR3 has 16 residues. CDR3 region: CASSEEVGFRTDTQYF. CDR3 DNA sequence: TGTGCCAGCAGCGAGGAGGTGGGGTTCAGGACAGATACGCAGTATTTT.

In this sample, this clonotype turned up a few times. The chain couples TRBV5-1 to TRBJ2-3; 7 bases match TRBD1. The CDR3 is 14 amino acids. Germline V CDR1 and CDR2: SGHRS, YFSETQ. V was pared by 0 bases and J by 9 bases, with 7 bases of the junction left unmatched. The CDR3 is CASSLDTGVDTQYF. The CDR3 DNA reads TGCGCCAGCAGCTTGGATACAGGGGTTGACACGCAGTATTTT.

Remarks on this clonotype: The junction and the germline gene differ at one end; a read error may be behind it. The chain uses TRBV9 and TRBJ2-1; D is possibly TRBD1 or TRBD2 (5 bases each). The germline gives CDR1 SGDLS, CDR2 YYNGEE. The CDR3 sequence is 15 residues long. CDR3 loop: CASSVVGTKNNEQFF. The CDR3 DNA reads TGTGCCAGCAGTGTAGTTGGGACCAAAAACAATGAGCAGTTCTTC. The full variable domain, with the rest looked up from reference TRBV9 and TRBJ2-1, is DSGVTQTPKHLITATGQRVTLRCSPRSGDLSVYWYQQSLDQGLQFLIQYYNGEERAKGNILERFSAQQFPDLHSELNLSSLELGDSALYFCASSVVGTKNNEQFFGPGTRLTVL.

A note on this clonotype: An end of the junction does not agree with germline; a read error may underlie this. The V and J genes are TRBV24-1 and TRBJ2-5; the D is unclear. This CDR3 contains 12 residues. Germline CDR1 KGHDR, CDR2 SFDVKD. The CDR3 region has the DNA TGTGCCACCAGTGATTTAAAGGAGACCCGGTACTTC. Translating gives CATSDLKETRYF.

This clonotype has only a few counts. V usage is TRBV7-2 and J usage is TRBJ2-5, with TRBD2 identical over 9 bases. Germline V gene sequence: CDR1 SGHTA, CDR2 FQGNSA. The V gene end was trimmed by 1 base and the J gene end by 2 bases; junction bases not matched to a gene: 5. The CDR3 has 16 residues. Written as DNA, the CDR3 is TGTGCCAGCAGCTTAGGACGGACTAGCGTTCAAGAGACCCAGTACTTC. Protein sequence: CASSLGRTSVQETQYF.

This chain links TRBV7-2 with TRBJ1-2; the match to TRBD1 covers 11 bases. V dropped 0 bases and J dropped 3; count of bases not matched to a gene: 3. Germline CDR1 reads SGHTA; CDR2 reads FQGNSA. The CDR3 covers 16 residues. CDR3 DNA sequence: TGTGCCAGCAGCTTAGCTCCGGGACAGGGGGACTATGGCTACACCTTC. As protein: CASSLAPGQGDYGYTF.

The rearrangement links TRBV20-1 to TRBJ2-5, with D perhaps matching TRBD1 or TRBD2 (5 bases each). Gene TRBJ2-7 matches the end of the DNA better, so the J call may be wrong. The CDR3 is made up of 11 amino acids. CDR1 is DFQATT and CDR2 is SNEGSKA in the germline V gene (reference sequence). The CDR3 bases are TGCAGTGCTAGAGGGGGGACCGAGCAGTACTTC. Amino acids: CSARGGTEQYF.

This clonotype was seen a few times. This chain connects TRBV6-5 to TRBJ1-4; D is uncertain. From germline, CDR1 is MNHEY and CDR2 SVGAGI. The CDR3 covers 12 residues. V gave up 6 bases and J gave up 7 bases, with 9 bases separating them. The chain's CDR3 is CASSPGSEKLFF. The CDR3 region has the DNA TGTGCCAGCAGCCCCGGATCTGAAAAACTGTTTTTT.

This clonotype was seen a few times. The junction does not match germline at one end; this may be a read error. The chain combines TRBV12-3 or TRBV12-4 with TRBJ2-1, with D unresolved. The length of the CDR3 is 13 residues. Here the CDR3 DNA reads TGTGCCAGCAGTTTAGGCAGCTACAGTGAGCAGTTCTTC. Its translation: CASSLGSYSEQFF.

The chain joins TRBV5-1 to TRBJ2-7; D may correspond to TRBD1 or TRBD2 (5 bases each). Trimming took off 4 bases at V and 3 bases at J, with 14 bases between the two ends. This CDR3 spans 14 amino acids. Per germline, CDR1 SGHRS and CDR2 YFSETQ. This CDR3 reads CASSRGDGNYEQYF. The CDR3 DNA is TGCGCCAGCAGCCGAGGGGACGGGAACTACGAGCAGTACTTC.

J is TRBJ1-1 and V is TRBV4-3, with D unresolved. Germline CDR1 reads LGHNA; CDR2 reads YSLEER. The CDR3 is made up of 13 amino acids. The V gene lost 4 bases and the J gene lost 3 bases, with 9 bases spanning the gap. Here the CDR3 DNA reads TGCGCCAGCAGCCCCTACGGGGACACTGAAGCTTTCTTT. Encoded protein: CASSPYGDTEAFF.

This clonotype was counted between two and nine times. J is TRBJ2-1 and V is TRBV29-1, with 8 bases that match TRBD1. The junction had 5 bases not matched to a gene; V was cut back by 0 bases and J by 7 bases. The CDR3 length is 14 residues. The V gene's germline CDR1 is SQVTM and CDR2 ANQGSEA. The CDR3 DNA reads as TGCAGCGTTGAAGAGGGGACAGGTATTAATGAGCAGTTCTTC. Its protein product is CSVEEGTGINEQFF.

This clonotype has just a few counts. The chain's CDR3 is CASSYGTTSYNEQFF. The CDR3 region has the DNA TGTGCCAGCAGTTACGGGACTACCTCCTACAATGAGCAGTTCTTC. The V call is TRBV27, the J call TRBJ2-1, with 7 bases that match TRBD2. There are 15 residues in the CDR3. CDR1 is MNHEY, CDR2 SMNVEV, per germline (reference sequence). V lost 4 bases to trimming and J lost 0 bases; unmatched junction nucleotides: 3.

The chain joins TRBV24-1 to TRBJ1-2; 7 bases map to TRBD1. The J segment lost 3 bases and the V segment lost 3 bases, leaving 6 bases of the junction unmatched. The CDR3 extends over 15 amino acids. CDR1 KGHDR and CDR2 SFDVKD come from the germline V gene. The CDR3 protein is CATSDAGGSDYGYTF. CDR3 DNA sequence: TGTGCCACCAGTGATGCAGGGGGGAGTGACTATGGCTACACCTTC.

This clonotype has just a few counts. This chain joins TRBV12-3 or TRBV12-4 and TRBJ2-7; no firm D call. CDR3 length equals 12 residues. Trimming took 3 bases from V and 6 from J, leaving 9 bases between them. The CDR3 sequence is CASSLVATEQYF. For the CDR3, the DNA is TGTGCCAGCAGTTTGGTGGCTACCGAGCAGTACTTC.

The chain joins TRBV5-1 to TRBJ2-4; D is undetermined. Judging by the DNA end, TRBJ2-7 fits better; the J call may be wrong. CDR3 length equals 16 residues. Germline V gene data show CDR1 as SGHRS and CDR2 as YFSETQ. The CDR3 loop reads CASSSDWTSSYDEQYF. Written as DNA, the CDR3 is TGCGCCAGCAGTTCGGATTGGACCAGCTCCTACGACGAGCAGTACTTC.

The chain employs TRBV29-1 and TRBJ1-2, with 11 bases lining up with TRBD1. This CDR3 is 16 amino acids long. J lost 1 base, V lost 6 bases, and 10 bases had no gene match. Germline V lookup: CDR1 SQVTM, CDR2 ANQGSEA. The CDR3 coding sequence is TGCAGCGTCCCCAGGACAGGGGGCTCGGGTAACTATGGCTACACCTTC. Translated, it gives CSVPRTGGSGNYGYTF.